Following are 11 T cell receptor beta chains from one sample sequenced in a study of OX40 agonist ivuxolimab in advanced cancers. Method: immunoSEQ multiplex PCR; TCRdb's copy keeps in-frame clones and lacks some. The repertoire holds tens of thousands of clones, with roughly 90% as singletons. The material was CD4+ or CD8+ T cells sorted from blood, obtained in a trial of the OX40 agonist ivuxolimab. These receptors were collected from an adult with an advanced solid tumor such as melanoma, head and neck, liver or kidney cancer.

The CDR3 loop is CASSFAGTNTEAFF. The CDR3 coding sequence is TGTGCCAGCAGTTTCGCAGGGACGAACACTGAAGCTTTCTTT. V usage is TRBV28 and J usage is TRBJ1-1; the D gene is possibly TRBD1 (5 bases). V was trimmed by 3 bases and J by 1 base, leaving 9 bases between them. CDR1 and CDR2 from the germline V gene are MDHEN and SYDVKM. CDR3 length: 14 residues.

The J gene is TRBJ2-5, the V gene TRBV7-9; D gene unclear. The V and J ends lost 3 bases and 1 base respectively, with 6 bases between them. The germline V gene has CDR1 SEHNR and CDR2 FQNEAQ (reference sequence). This CDR3 has 13 amino acids. CDR3 region: CASSFSGQETQYF. CDR3 DNA sequence: TGTGCCAGCAGCTTTTCAGGCCAAGAGACCCAGTACTTC. Full variable domain (outside the CDR3, taken from reference TRBV7-9 and TRBJ2-5): DTGVSQNPRHKITKRGQNVTFRCDPISEHNRLYWYRQTLGQGPEFLTYFQNEAQLEKSRLLSDRFSAERPKGSFSTLEIQRTEQGDSAMYLCASSFSGQETQYFGPGTRLLVL.

The chain carries TRBV28 and TRBJ2-5, with unresolved D. The V and J ends lost 3 bases and 5 bases respectively, with 7 bases between them. The V gene's germline CDR1 is MDHEN and CDR2 SYDVKM. The CDR3 is 12 residues long. Here the CDR3 reads CASSFYMETQYF. The CDR3 DNA reads TGTGCCAGCAGTTTTTATATGGAGACCCAGTACTTC.

The chain employs TRBV20-1 and TRBJ2-7; unclear D gene. Trimming took 0 bases from V and 4 from J, leaving 4 bases between them. Germline-derived CDR1 and CDR2 are DFQATT and SNEGSKA (reference sequence). The CDR3 has 11 residues. The CDR3 loop is CSARDLYEQYF. The CDR3 nucleotides read TGCAGTGCTAGAGATCTGTACGAGCAGTACTTC.

CDR3 DNA sequence: TGTGCCAGCAGCCCCCTAGGGGGGGCGGGGGGCCAAAATGAGCAGTTCTTC. This sequence encodes CASSPLGGAGGQNEQFF. The chain uses TRBV9 and TRBJ2-1; TRBD2 agrees at 8 bases. The CDR3 is made up of 17 amino acids. CDR1 and CDR2 from the germline V gene are SGDLS and YYNGEE. Germline trimming cut 4 bases from V and 7 bases from J; bases unmatched to any gene: 16.

This sequence joins TRBV7-2 and TRBJ2-5; possibly TRBD2 for D (6 bases). The V and J ends lost 7 bases and 5 bases respectively, with 17 bases between them. The CDR3 consists of 14 residues. Germline loops: CDR1 SGHTA, CDR2 FQGNSA. Here the CDR3 DNA reads TGTGCCAGCAAATTTTCCCGGGGGAGGGAGACCCAGTACTTC. It is translated as CASKFSRGRETQYF.

Remarks on this clone: One end of the junction does not line up with germline, which may come from a read error. The V call is TRBV28, the J call TRBJ2-3; 11 bases are a match to TRBD2. In germline, CDR1 is MDHEN, CDR2 SYDVKM. This CDR3 has 12 amino acids. CDR3 amino acids: CASSPGTSGLSF. DNA for the CDR3: TGTGCCAGCAGTCCTGGGACTAGCGGCCTGTCTTTT.

The J gene is TRBJ1-1, the V gene TRBV21-1. TRBV21-1 is shown as a pseudogene. This CDR3 region has 14 residues. The CDR3 coding sequence is TGTGCCAGCAGCAATGCGGGGAAGAACACTGAAGCTTTCTTT. Its protein is CASSNAGKNTEAFF.

The J gene is TRBJ1-4, the V gene TRBV28, with 7 nucleotides matching TRBD1. The CDR3 is 14 residues long. Germline V gene data show CDR1 as MDHEN and CDR2 as SYDVKM. J lost 7 bases, V lost 6 bases, and 8 bases had no gene match. The CDR3 here is CASRVGGASEKLFF. The CDR3, as DNA: TGTGCCAGCAGGGTAGGGGGCGCCTCTGAAAAACTGTTTTTT.

The V and J genes are TRBV5-1 and TRBJ1-1, with 7 bases fitting TRBD1. The CDR3 length is 14 residues. J gave up 1 base and V 4 bases, and 4 bases lay outside the gene matches. Germline CDR1 is SGHRS and CDR2 is YFSETQ. The chain's CDR3 is CASSAGTANTEAFF. The CDR3 nucleotides read TGCGCCAGCAGCGCCGGGACAGCGAACACTGAAGCTTTCTTT. The full variable domain, in which reference TRBV5-1 and TRBJ1-1 provide the parts outside the CDR3, is KAGVTQTPRYLIKTRGQQVTLSCSPISGHRSVSWYQQTPGQGLQFLFEYFSETQRNKGNFPGRFSGRQFSNSRSEMNVSTLELGDSALYLCASSAGTANTEAFFGQGTRLTVV.

The chain uses TRBV5-4 and TRBJ1-2, with 8 nucleotides matching TRBD1. The junction had 3 bases not matched to a gene; V was cut back by 3 bases and J by 2 bases. Germline lookup yields CDR1 SGHNT and CDR2 YYREEE (reference sequence). CDR3 size: 14 residues. CDR3: CASSSGQANYGYTF. For the CDR3, the DNA is TGTGCCAGCAGCTCGGGACAGGCAAACTATGGCTACACCTTC. The full variable domain, rest sourced from reference TRBV5-4 and TRBJ1-2, is ETGVTQSPTHLIKTRGQQVTLRCSSQSGHNTVSWYQQALGQGPQFIFQYYREEENGRGNFPPRFSGLQFPNYSSELNVNALELDDSALYLCASSSGQANYGYTFGSGTRLTVV.